This TCR beta chain was recorded in a study of OX40 agonist ivuxolimab in advanced cancers. As for the study more broadly: Ivuxolimab, which targeted the costimulatory receptor OX40 (CD134), was an agonistic, fully human IgG2 monoclonal antibody. Among the roughly 52 dose-escalation patients, some 19 had hepatocellular carcinoma, approximately 15 melanoma, 9 renal cell carcinoma and 9 head and neck cancer. The paper covers the monotherapy dose-escalation part of the phase I ivuxolimab trial, which included N of about 50 patients. The point of sequencing TCRbeta in the periphery was to test whether ivuxolimab changed TCR sequence diversity and drove clonal T-cell expansion. Partial responses occurred in three dose-escalation patients: two with cutaneous melanoma and one with hepatocellular carcinoma. In the dose-escalation cohort, roughly 82% of patients were male, and the mean age was approximately 60 years with a range of roughly 20 to 79. Prior anti-PD-1, anti-PD-L1 or anti-CTLA-4 therapy was permitted, and approximately 40% of dose-escalation patients had received checkpoint inhibitors. Intravenous ivuxolimab was administered to patients every 2 weeks at six dose levels: 0.01, 0.1, 0.3, 1.5, 3 and 10 mg/kg.

Paper-wide results and their limitations: At doses of 0.1 to 3.0 mg/kg, clonal expansion of both CD4+ and CD8+ blood T cells was observed from baseline to week 6. The antigen specificity of the peripheral T cells that underwent clonal expansion was not determined. In partial responders in the 0.1-3.0 mg/kg groups, normalized peripheral clonal expansion was found to be among the lowest, especially among CD8+ T cells. After ivuxolimab, more expanded clones were found on average in CD8+ T cells than in CD4+ T cells. Low levels of normalized T-cell clonal expansion were also seen in some nonresponding patients.

From the germline V gene, CDR1 is SGDLS and CDR2 is YYNGEE. Trimming removed 2 bases from V and 6 bases from J, leaving 23 bases between the germline ends. From the cysteine through the phenylalanine, the CDR3 covers 17 amino acids. The read is trimmed to its CDR3 DNA, 51 bases read in frame from base 1. A note on this clone: What antigen it recognizes has not been identified. No base-level quality is on record; no much larger clone is a single base apart.

To sequence the TCRbeta CDR3 region, genomic DNA was isolated from the sorted cells. TCRbeta CDR3 regions were sequenced using the immunoSEQ Assay. Drawn from immuneACCESS, this table holds only the in-frame rearrangements with V and J called that TCRdb kept. Clones are partly lost; checked studies trace under half to an unresolved V gene and leave the rest unexplained. The sample includes 48,000 or so clones, with 83% observed a single time. In total, the top ten clones hold over 1% of the sample. The trial excluded patients who had a history of autoimmune disease or were on systemic immunosuppression. Peripheral blood for TCR sequencing was collected from all dose cohorts at baseline, on cycle 4 day 1, and on cycle 7 day 1. Samples were obtained from an open-label, multicenter, first-in-human phase I dose-escalation trial of ivuxolimab. Adults with locally advanced or metastatic melanoma, renal cell carcinoma, hepatocellular carcinoma or head and neck squamous cell carcinoma were enrolled in the trial. Before TCR sequencing, CD4+ and CD8+ T cells were separately sorted from peripheral blood.

Sequencing was performed on CD4+ or CD8+ T cells sorted from blood, taken in a trial of the OX40 agonist ivuxolimab. The sequence derives from an adult with an advanced solid tumor such as melanoma, head and neck, liver or kidney cancer. The rearrangement joined TRBV9 to TRBJ1-2, with the D gene call left open. The bases read TGTGCCAGCAGCGTCCTTGACGGGTTTACTGGTCGGGATGGCTACACCTTC. Its amino acids are CASSVLDGFTGRDGYTF.